What follows describes a single T cell receptor beta chain. The sample originates from a study of T-cell memory formation after mild COVID-19. TCRdb fed the 5' RACE reads into MiXCR, producing one record per CDR3 protein. The table includes around 200,000 distinct CDR3 sequences, 25% to 35% detected once. The CDR3 spans 13 residues. Trimming removed 3 bases at V and 8 bases at J, with 13 bases between. Germline assignment: CDR1 LNHDA and CDR2 SQIVND (reference sequence). The J gene is TRBJ1-2, the V gene TRBV19; D unclear. This TCR was recovered from an adult woman who had mild COVID-19 (a few samples of this study predate the infection). Cell type and time point are not known. The sequenced sample consisted of PBMCs or a T cell subset sorted from them (not recorded which). The CDR3 sequence: CASSIRSARGYTF. CDR3 DNA sequence: TGTGCCAGTAGTATTCGGTCGGCACGCGGCTACACCTTC.